The T cell receptor beta chain described here comes from a study of blood T cell repertoires in COVID-19. Source study methods: Estimation of nucleated cell counts was performed using reference gene primer amplification. The data were produced by immunoSEQ multiplex PCR, yet TCRdb's version contains in-frame clones alone and is incomplete. The V and J calls and clone size come from that table; D and trimming were worked out from the DNA. The table lists 130,000 or so clones, more than 80% of them singletons. Germline loops: CDR1 SGDLS, CDR2 YYNGEE. The CDR3 spans 14 residues. The germline V and J ends were trimmed by 4 bases and 2 bases, with 13 bases remaining between them.

The J gene is TRBJ2-7, the V gene TRBV9; D possibly corresponds to TRBD1 (6 bases). Sequencing input: peripheral blood. This receptor was identified in a human donor in a cohort sampled during active COVID-19. The CDR3 loop reads CASSPHRVAYEQYF. The CDR3 DNA reads TGTGCCAGCAGCCCACACAGGGTAGCCTACGAGCAGTACTTC.